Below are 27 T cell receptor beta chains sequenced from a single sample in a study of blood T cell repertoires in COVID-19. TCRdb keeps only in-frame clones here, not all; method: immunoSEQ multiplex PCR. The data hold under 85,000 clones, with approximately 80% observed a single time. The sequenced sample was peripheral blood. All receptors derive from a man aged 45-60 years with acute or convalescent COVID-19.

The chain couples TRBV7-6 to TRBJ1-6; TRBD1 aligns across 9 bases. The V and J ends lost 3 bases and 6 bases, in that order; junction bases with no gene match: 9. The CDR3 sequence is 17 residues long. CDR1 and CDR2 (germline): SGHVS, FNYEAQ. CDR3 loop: CASSLRGTGSSNSPLHF. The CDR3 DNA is TGTGCCAGCAGCTTGCGCGGGACAGGGTCGAGTAATTCACCCCTCCACTTT. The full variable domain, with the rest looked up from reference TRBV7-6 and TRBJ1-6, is GAGVSQSPRYKVTKRGQDVALRCDPISGHVSLYWYRQALGQGPEFLTYFNYEAQQDKSGLPNDRFSAERPEGSISTLTIQRTEQRDSAMYRCASSLRGTGSSNSPLHFGNGTRLTVT.

The DNA for the CDR3 is TGTGCCAGCAGTGAAATAGGACTGAGGCGGCCCCAGCATTTT. Translating gives CASSEIGLRRPQHF. The genes are TRBV2 and TRBJ1-5; D uncertain. The CDR3 is 14 amino acids. Trimming stripped 2 bases from V and 9 bases from J, with 14 bases between. Germline V CDR1 and CDR2: SNHLY, FYNNEI.

CDR3 bases: TGTGCCAGCTCATACGGGGACACCATATATTTT. It encodes CASSYGDTIYF. The rearrangement uses TRBV18 and TRBJ1-3; no reliable D call. V was shortened by 5 bases and J by 8 bases, with 7 bases between the two germline ends. The CDR3 sequence is 11 residues long. Germline CDR1 is KGHSH and CDR2 is LQKENI.

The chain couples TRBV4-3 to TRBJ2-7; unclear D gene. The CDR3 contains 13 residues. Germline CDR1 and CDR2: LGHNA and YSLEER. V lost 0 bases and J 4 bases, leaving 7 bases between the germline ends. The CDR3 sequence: CASSQELNYEQYF. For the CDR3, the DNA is TGCGCCAGCAGCCAAGAACTAAATTACGAGCAGTACTTC.

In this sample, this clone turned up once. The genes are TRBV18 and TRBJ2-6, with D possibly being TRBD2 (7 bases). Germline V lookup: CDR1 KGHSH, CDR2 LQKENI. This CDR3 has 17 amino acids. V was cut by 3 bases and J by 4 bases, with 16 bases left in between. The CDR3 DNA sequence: TGTGCCAGCTCACCCTCCCGGGGGGCTGGAGGGGCCAACGTCCTGACTTTC. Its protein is CASSPSRGAGGANVLTF.

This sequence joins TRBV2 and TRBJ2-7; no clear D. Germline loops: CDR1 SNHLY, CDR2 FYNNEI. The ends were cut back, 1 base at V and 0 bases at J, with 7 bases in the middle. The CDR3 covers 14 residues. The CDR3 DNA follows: TGTGCCAGCAGTGAAGGACTGAGCTCCTACGAGCAGTACTTC. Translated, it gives CASSEGLSSYEQYF.

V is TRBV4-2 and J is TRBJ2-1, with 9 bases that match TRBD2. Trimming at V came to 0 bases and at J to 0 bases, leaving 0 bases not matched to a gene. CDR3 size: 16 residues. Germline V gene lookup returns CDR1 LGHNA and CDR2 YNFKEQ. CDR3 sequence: CASSQDSGSSYNEQFF. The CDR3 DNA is TGTGCCAGCAGCCAAGATAGCGGGAGCTCCTACAATGAGCAGTTCTTC.

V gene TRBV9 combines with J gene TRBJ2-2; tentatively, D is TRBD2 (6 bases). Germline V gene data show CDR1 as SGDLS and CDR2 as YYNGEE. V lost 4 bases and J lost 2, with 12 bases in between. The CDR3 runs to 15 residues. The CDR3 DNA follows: TGTGCCAGCAGCTCGGGGGAACCAAACACCGGGGAGCTGTTTTTT. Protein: CASSSGEPNTGELFF.

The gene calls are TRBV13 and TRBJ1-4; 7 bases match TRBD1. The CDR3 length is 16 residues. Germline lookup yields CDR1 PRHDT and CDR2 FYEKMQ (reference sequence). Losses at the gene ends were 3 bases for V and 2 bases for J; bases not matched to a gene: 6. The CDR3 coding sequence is TGTGCCAGCAGCTTGACAGGGCTCCATACTAATGAAAAACTGTTTTTT. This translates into CASSLTGLHTNEKLFF.

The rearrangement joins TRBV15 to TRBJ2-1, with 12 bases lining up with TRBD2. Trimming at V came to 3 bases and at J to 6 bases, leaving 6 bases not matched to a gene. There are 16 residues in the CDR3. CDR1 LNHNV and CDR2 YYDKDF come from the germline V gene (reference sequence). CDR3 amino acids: CATSRALAGGPNEQFF. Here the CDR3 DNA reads TGTGCCACCAGCAGGGCACTAGCGGGAGGCCCCAATGAGCAGTTCTTC. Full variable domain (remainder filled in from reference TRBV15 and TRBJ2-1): DAMVIQNPRYQVTQFGKPVTLSCSQTLNHNVMYWYQQKSSQAPKLLFHYYDKDFNNEADTPDNFQSRRPNTSFCFLDIRSPGLGDTAMYLCATSRALAGGPNEQFFGPGTRLTVL.

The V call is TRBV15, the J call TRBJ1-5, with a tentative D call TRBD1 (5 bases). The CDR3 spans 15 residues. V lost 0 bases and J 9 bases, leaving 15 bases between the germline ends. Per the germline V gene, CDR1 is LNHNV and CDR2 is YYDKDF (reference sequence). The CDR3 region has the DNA TGTGCCACCAGCAGAGATCGGACATATAGGTGGCCCCAGCATTTT. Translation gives CATSRDRTYRWPQHF.

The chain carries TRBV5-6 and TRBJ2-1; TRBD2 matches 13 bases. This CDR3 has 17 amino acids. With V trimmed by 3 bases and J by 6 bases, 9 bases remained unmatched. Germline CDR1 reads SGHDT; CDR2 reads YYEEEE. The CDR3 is CASSSGLAGKGANEQFF. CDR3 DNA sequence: TGTGCCAGCAGCTCGGGACTAGCGGGGAAGGGGGCCAATGAGCAGTTCTTC.

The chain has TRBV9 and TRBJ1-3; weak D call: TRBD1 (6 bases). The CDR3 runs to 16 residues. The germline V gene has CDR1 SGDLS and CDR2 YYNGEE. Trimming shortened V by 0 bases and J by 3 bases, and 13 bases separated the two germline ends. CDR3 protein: CASSVAGGVYGNTIYF. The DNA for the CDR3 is TGTGCCAGCAGCGTAGCGGGGGGCGTGTATGGAAACACCATATATTTT.

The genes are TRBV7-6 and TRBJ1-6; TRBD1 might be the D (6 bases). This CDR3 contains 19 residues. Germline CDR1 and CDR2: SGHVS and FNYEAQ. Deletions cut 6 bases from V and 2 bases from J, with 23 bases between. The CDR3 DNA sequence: TGTGCCAGCAGTACCCCCGGGGGGGACAAATGGACCTATAATTCACCCCTCCACTTT. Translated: CASSTPGGDKWTYNSPLHF.

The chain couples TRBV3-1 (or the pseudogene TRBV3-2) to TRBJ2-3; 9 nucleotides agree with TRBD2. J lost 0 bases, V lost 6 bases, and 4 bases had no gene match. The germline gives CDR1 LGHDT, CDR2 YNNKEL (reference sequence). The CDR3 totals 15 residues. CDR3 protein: CASRVSGGSTDTQYF. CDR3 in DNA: TGTGCCAGCAGGGTAAGCGGGGGGAGCACAGATACGCAGTATTTT.

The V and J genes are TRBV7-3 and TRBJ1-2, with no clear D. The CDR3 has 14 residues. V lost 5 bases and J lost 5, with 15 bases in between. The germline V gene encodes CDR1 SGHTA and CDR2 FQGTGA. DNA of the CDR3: TGTGCCAGCAGCCCCTCAGGTGGCACTTATGGCTACACCTTC. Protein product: CASSPSGGTYGYTF.

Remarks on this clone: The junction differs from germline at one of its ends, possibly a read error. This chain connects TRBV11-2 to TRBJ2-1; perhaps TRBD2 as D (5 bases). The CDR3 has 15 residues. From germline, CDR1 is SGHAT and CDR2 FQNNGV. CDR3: CASRLESGSYNEQFF. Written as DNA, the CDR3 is TGTGCCAGCAGATTAGAGAGCGGATCCTACAATGAGCAGTTCTTC.

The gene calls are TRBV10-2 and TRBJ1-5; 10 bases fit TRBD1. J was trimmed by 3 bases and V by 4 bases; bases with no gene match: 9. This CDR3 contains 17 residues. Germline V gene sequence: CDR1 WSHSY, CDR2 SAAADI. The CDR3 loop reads CASSGQGAVSNNQPQHF. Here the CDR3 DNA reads TGCGCCAGCAGTGGACAGGGGGCGGTATCTAACAATCAGCCCCAGCATTTT.

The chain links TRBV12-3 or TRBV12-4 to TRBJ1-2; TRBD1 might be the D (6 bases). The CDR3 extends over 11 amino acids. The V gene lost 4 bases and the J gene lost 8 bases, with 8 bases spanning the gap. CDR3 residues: CASSSGAGYTF. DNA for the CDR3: TGTGCCAGCAGTTCAGGGGCAGGCTACACCTTC.

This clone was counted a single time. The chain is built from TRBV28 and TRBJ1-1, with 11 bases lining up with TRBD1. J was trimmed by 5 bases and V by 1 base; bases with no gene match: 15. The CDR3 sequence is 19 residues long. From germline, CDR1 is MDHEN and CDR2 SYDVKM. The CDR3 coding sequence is TGTGCCAGCAGTTTATCCGAGTTGACGGGACAGGGGGATTGGACTGAAGCTTTCTTT. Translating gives CASSLSELTGQGDWTEAFF.

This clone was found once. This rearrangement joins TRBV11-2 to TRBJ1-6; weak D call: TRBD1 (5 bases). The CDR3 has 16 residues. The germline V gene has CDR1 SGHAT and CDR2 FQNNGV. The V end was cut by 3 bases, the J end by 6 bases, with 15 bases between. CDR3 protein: CASSFEGGVGNSPLHF. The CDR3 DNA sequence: TGTGCCAGCAGCTTTGAGGGAGGGGTGGGTAATTCACCCCTCCACTTT.

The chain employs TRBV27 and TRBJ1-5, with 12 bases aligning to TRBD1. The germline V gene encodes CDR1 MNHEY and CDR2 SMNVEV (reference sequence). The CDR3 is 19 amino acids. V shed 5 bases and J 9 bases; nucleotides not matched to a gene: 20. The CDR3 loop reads CASSPQAGQGALLKGPQHF. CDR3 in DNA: TGTGCCAGCAGTCCCCAGGCGGGACAGGGGGCCTTACTAAAAGGGCCCCAGCATTTT.

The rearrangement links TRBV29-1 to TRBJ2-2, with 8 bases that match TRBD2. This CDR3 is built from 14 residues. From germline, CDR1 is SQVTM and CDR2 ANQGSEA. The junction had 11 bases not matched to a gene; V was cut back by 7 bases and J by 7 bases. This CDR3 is CSALSGGLGGELFF. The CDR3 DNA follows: TGCAGCGCCCTGAGCGGGGGATTGGGCGGGGAGCTGTTTTTT.

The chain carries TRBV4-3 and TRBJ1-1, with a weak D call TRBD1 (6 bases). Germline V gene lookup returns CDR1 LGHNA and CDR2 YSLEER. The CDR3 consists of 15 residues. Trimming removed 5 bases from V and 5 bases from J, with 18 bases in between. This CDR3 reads CASSATDPGVTEAFF. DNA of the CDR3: TGCGCCAGCAGCGCCACGGATCCAGGGGTAACTGAAGCTTTCTTT.

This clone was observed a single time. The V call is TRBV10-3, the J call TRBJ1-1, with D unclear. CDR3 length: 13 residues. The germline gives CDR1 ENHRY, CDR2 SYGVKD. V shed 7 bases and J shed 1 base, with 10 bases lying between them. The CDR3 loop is CAITGRENTEAFF. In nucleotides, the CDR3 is TGTGCCATCACCGGACGGGAGAACACTGAAGCTTTCTTT.

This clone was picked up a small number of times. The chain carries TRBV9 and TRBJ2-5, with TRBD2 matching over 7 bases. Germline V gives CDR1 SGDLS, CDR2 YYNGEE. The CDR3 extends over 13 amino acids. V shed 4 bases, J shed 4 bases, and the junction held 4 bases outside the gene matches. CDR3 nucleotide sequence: TGTGCCAGCAGCCCAACTAGCGCAGAGACCCAGTACTTC. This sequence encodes CASSPTSAETQYF.

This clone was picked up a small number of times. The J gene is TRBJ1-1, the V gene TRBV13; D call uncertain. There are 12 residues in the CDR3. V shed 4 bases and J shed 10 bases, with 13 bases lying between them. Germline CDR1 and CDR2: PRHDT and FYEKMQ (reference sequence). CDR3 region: CASSSHLTVAFF. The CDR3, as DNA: TGTGCCAGCAGCTCCCATTTAACGGTAGCTTTCTTT.